This TCR beta chain was found in a study of T cell responses to AZD1222 COVID-19 vaccine. Broader study findings: Sampled repertoires all dated from after the peak T cell response. Compared with day 0, the breadth and depth of the Spike-specific TCR repertoire rose significantly after two doses of AZD1222. It should be noted that donors were predominantly white British and more often female, and clonal diversity was possibly underestimated.

For this clone: Its antigen is not identified.

CDR1 is SGHTA and CDR2 is FQGNSA in the germline V gene. The CDR3 contains 15 residues. V was clipped by 1 base and J by 5 bases, with 11 bases between them. Pooling of second doses given at about 4 or about 12 weeks was done. Clones were read by immunoSEQ multiplex PCR, and TCRdb kept only the in-frame ones, dropping some. The sample shows roughly 110,000 clones, 80% to 95% of them seen only once. This specimen was peripheral blood, taken 28 days after the second AZD1222 dose. The source of this sequence is an adult who received the AZD1222 COVID-19 vaccine. This chain uses TRBV7-2 with TRBJ2-2, with TRBD1 as a possible D gene (5 bases). CDR3 DNA sequence: TGTGCCAGCAGCTTAGAGGGGCGCGAGACCGGGGAGCTGTTTTTT. Protein sequence: CASSLEGRETGELFF.